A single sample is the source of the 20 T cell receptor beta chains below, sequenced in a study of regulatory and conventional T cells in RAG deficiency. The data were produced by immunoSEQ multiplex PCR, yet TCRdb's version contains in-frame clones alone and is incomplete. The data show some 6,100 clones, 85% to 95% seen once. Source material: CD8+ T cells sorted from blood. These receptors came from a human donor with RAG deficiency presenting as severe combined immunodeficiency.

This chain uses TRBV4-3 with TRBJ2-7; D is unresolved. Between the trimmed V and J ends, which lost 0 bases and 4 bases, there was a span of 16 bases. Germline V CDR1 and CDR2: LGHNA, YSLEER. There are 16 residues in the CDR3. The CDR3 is CASSQESGPGPYEQYF. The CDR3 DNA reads TGCGCCAGCAGCCAAGAGTCTGGACCTGGTCCATACGAGCAGTACTTC.

CDR3 protein: CASSTSGSTDTQYF. The CDR3 DNA follows: TGTGCCAGCAGCACTAGCGGGAGCACAGATACGCAGTATTTT. This chain uses TRBV5-4 with TRBJ2-3; 9 nucleotides match TRBD2. The J segment lost 0 bases and the V segment lost 4 bases, leaving 0 bases of the junction unmatched. CDR1 is SGHNT and CDR2 is YYREEE in the germline V gene (reference sequence). CDR3 length: 14 residues. Filled out from reference TRBV5-4 and TRBJ2-3, the complete variable domain reads ETGVTQSPTHLIKTRGQQVTLRCSSQSGHNTVSWYQQALGQGPQFIFQYYREEENGRGNFPPRFSGLQFPNYSSELNVNALELDDSALYLCASSTSGSTDTQYFGPGTRLTVL.

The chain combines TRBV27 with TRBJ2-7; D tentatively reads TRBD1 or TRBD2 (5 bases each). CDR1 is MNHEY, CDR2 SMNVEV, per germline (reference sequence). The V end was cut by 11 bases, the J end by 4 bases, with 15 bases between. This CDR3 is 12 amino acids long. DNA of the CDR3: TGTGCCTCTCGGGGACCAATGTACGAGCAGTACTTC. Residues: CASRGPMYEQYF.

As DNA, the CDR3 is TGTGCCAGTAGTATAGGCCCCTGGACAGTAATGAACACTGAAGCTTTCTTT. It is translated as CASSIGPWTVMNTEAFF. This chain joins TRBV19 and TRBJ1-1, with D possibly TRBD1 on 6 matching bases. This CDR3 spans 17 amino acids. Germline values: CDR1 LNHDA, CDR2 SQIVND (reference sequence). The V and J ends lost 1 base and 0 bases respectively, with 15 bases between them.

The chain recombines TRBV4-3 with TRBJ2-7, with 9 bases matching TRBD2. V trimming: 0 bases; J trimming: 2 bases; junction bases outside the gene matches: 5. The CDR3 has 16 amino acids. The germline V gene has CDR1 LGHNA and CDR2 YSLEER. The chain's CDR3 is CASSQDATSGAYEQYF. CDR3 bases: TGCGCCAGCAGCCAAGATGCGACTAGCGGCGCCTACGAGCAGTACTTC.

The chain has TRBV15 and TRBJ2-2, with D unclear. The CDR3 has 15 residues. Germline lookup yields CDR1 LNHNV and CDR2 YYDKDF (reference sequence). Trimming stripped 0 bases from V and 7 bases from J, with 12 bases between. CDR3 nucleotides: TGTGCCACCAGCAGAGAAGGCGAATCTGGCGGGGAGCTGTTTTTT. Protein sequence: CATSREGESGGELFF.

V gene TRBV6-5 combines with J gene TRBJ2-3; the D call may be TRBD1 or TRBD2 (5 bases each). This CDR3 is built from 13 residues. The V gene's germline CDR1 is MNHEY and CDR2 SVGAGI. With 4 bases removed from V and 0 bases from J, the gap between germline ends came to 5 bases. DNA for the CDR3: TGTGCCAGCAGTTGGGACAGCACAGATACGCAGTATTTT. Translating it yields CASSWDSTDTQYF.

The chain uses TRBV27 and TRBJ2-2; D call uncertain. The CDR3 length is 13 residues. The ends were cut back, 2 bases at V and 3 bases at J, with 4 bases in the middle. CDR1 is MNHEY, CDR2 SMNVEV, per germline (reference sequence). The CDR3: CASSLPHTGELFF. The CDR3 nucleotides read TGTGCCAGCAGTTTACCGCACACCGGGGAGCTGTTTTTT.

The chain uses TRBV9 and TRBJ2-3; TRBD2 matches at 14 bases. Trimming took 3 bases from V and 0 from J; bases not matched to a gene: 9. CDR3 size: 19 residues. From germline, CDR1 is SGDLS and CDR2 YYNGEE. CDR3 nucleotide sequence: TGTGCCAGCAGCGGCCCGACTAGCGGGAGGGTCTCTAGCACAGATACGCAGTATTTT. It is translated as CASSGPTSGRVSSTDTQYF.

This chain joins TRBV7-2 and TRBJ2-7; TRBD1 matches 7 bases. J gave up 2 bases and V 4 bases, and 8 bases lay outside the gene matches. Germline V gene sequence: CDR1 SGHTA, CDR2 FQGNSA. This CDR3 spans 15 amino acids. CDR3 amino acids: CASSSSGTAPYEQYF. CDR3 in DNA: TGTGCCAGCAGCTCTTCCGGGACAGCCCCCTACGAGCAGTACTTC.

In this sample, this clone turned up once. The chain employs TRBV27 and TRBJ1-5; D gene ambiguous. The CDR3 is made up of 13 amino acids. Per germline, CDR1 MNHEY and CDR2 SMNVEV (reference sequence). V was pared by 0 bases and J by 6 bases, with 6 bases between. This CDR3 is CASSLSEVQPQHF. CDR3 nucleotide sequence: TGTGCCAGCAGTTTATCGGAGGTTCAGCCCCAGCATTTT.

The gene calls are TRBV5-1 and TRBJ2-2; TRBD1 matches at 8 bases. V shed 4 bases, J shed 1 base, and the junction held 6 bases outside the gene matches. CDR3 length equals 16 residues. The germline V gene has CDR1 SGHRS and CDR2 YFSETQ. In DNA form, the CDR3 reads TGCGCCAGCAGCCCACACGGGACAGGGAACACCGGGGAGCTGTTTTTT. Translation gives CASSPHGTGNTGELFF.

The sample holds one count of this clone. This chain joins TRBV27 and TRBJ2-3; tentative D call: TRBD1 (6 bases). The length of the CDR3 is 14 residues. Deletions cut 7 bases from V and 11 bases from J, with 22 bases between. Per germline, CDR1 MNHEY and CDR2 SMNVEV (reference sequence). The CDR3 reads CASTPIPRGHGQYF. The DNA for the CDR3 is TGTGCCAGCACCCCCATCCCCAGGGGTCATGGGCAGTATTTT.

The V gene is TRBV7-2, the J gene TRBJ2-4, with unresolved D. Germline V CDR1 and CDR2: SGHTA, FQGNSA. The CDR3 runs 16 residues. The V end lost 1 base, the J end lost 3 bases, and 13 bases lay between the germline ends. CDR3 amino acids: CASSLGPYGNKNIQYF. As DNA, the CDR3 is TGTGCCAGCAGCTTAGGGCCGTATGGGAACAAAAACATTCAGTACTTC.

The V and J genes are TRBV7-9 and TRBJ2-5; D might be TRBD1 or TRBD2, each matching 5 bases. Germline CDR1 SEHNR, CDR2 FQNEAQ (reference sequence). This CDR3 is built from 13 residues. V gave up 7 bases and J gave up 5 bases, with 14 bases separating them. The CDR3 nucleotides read TGTGCCAGCAACGAGCAGGGAGACGAGACCCAGTACTTC. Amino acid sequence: CASNEQGDETQYF.

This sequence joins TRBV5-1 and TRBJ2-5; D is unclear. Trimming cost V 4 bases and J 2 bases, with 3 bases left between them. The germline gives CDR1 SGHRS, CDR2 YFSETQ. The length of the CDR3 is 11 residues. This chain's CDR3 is CASSPQETQYF. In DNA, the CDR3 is TGCGCCAGCAGCCCTCAAGAGACCCAGTACTTC.

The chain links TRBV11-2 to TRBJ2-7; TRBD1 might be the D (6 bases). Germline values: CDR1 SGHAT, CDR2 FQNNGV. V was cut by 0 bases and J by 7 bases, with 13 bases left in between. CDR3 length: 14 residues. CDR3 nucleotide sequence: TGTGCCAGCAGCTTAGAGGTGGGGGCTCGAGAGCAGTACTTC. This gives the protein CASSLEVGAREQYF.

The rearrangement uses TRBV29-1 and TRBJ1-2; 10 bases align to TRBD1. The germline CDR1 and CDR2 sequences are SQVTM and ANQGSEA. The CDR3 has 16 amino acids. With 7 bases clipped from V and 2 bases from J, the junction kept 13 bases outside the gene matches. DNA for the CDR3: TGCAGCGCCCCCCGGACAGGGGGTTTGGAAAACTATGGCTACACCTTC. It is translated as CSAPRTGGLENYGYTF.

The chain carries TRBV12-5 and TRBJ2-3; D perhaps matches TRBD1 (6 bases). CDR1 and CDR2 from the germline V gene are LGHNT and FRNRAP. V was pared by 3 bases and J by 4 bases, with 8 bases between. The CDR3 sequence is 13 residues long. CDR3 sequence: CASGLQGPDTQYF. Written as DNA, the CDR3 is TGTGCTAGTGGTTTACAGGGCCCAGATACGCAGTATTTT.

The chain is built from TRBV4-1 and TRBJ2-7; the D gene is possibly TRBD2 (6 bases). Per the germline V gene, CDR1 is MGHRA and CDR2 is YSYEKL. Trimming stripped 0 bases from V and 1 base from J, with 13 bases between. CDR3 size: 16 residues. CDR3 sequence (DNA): TGCGCCAGCAGCCAAGAGTCAGGAGGGAAATCCTACGAGCAGTACTTC. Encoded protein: CASSQESGGKSYEQYF.